Shown below are 25 T cell receptor delta chains from a single sample sequenced in a study of Vδ1+ human thymocytes. General study points: In the thymus, TRG and TRD repertoires looked highly polyclonal with Gaussian CDR3 lengths.

No cognate antigen is known for these TCRs. Extracted RNA was reverse transcribed into cDNA. The CDR3 regions were amplified by multiplex PCR from V-gene primers to a constant-region primer. TCRdb applied CATT to the multiplex PCR reads for clone calling. The profile shows about 55,000 delta-chain clones, about 15% of them singletons. Sequencing was performed on Vdelta1+ gamma-delta thymocytes from the thymus. Subset denoted: FACS-sorted CD3+ TCRalphabeta- TCRVdelta1+ TCRVdelta2- thymocytes. Receptors originate from a boy in the first two years of life who had congenital heart surgery.

This clone has more than one count but fewer than ten. V usage is TRDV3 and J usage is TRDJ1, with 9 bases aligning to TRDD3. The junction had 29 bases not matched to a gene; V was cut back by 2 bases and J by 4 bases. This CDR3 spans 21 amino acids. Germline lookup yields CDR1 TVYSNPD and CDR2 GDNSRS (reference sequence). The CDR3 region has the DNA TGTGCCTTTTACGGGCTACAAAACAACGTAGGGGATACGGGTATTCACGATAAACTCATCTTT. It specifies CAFYGLQNNVGDTGIHDKLIF. Full variable domain (rest looked up from reference TRDV3 and TRDJ1): CDKVTQSSPDQTVASGSEVVLLCTYDTVYSNPDLFWYRIRPDYSFQFVFYGDNSRSEGADFTQGRFSVKHILTQKAFHLVISPVRTEDSATYYCAFYGLQNNVGDTGIHDKLIFGKGTRVTVEP.

The V call is TRDV1, the J call TRDJ1; TRDD3 aligns across 13 bases. This CDR3 comprises 22 residues. Germline V gene sequence: CDR1 TSWWSYY, CDR2 QGS. The V gene end was trimmed by 4 bases and the J gene end by 0 bases; junction bases not matched to a gene: 20. CDR3 in amino acids: CALGGGFLRVLGDTDYTDKLIF. The CDR3 DNA follows: TGTGCTCTTGGGGGGGGCTTCCTACGAGTACTGGGGGATACGGATTACACCGATAAACTCATCTTT.

This sequence joins TRDV1 and TRDJ1; 9 nucleotides agree with TRDD3. Germline assignment: CDR1 TSWWSYY and CDR2 QGS. J was trimmed by 1 base and V by 0 bases; bases with no gene match: 6. There are 17 residues in the CDR3. This CDR3 is CALGELHWGYATDKLIF. In DNA, the CDR3 is TGTGCTCTTGGGGAACTTCACTGGGGATACGCCACCGATAAACTCATCTTT.

This clone came up a few times. The chain employs TRDV1 and TRDJ1; D may correspond to TRDD2 or TRDD3 (5 bases each). With 5 bases removed from V and 2 bases from J, the gap between germline ends came to 42 bases. The CDR3 has 24 residues. From germline, CDR1 is TSWWSYY and CDR2 QGS. The CDR3 loop is CALGPIPHLLYVPYFGDPTDKLIF. The CDR3 DNA is TGTGCTCTTGGGCCTATCCCCCACCTTCTCTACGTCCCCTACTTTGGGGACCCGACCGATAAACTCATCTTT.

The chain recombines TRDV1 with TRDJ1, with 7 bases fitting TRDD2. The V segment lost 3 bases and the J segment 2 bases; nucleotides outside the gene matches: 24. Germline V CDR1 and CDR2: TSWWSYY, QGS. This CDR3 has 21 amino acids. CDR3 DNA: TGTGCTCTTGGGGACCCAAATTCCTACCAGGCCTCACTGCTGGTAACCGATAAACTCATCTTT. Translated, it gives CALGDPNSYQASLLVTDKLIF.

As regards this clone: The junction differs from germline at one of its ends, possibly a read error. The gene calls are TRDV1 and TRDJ1; tentatively, D is TRDD2 (5 bases). Germline V gives CDR1 TSWWSYY, CDR2 QGS. This CDR3 contains 19 residues. CDR3 sequence reads: CALGEPCLLSYRYTDELIF. CDR3 nucleotides: TGTGCTCTTGGGGAACCCTGCCTTCTTTCGTACCGGTACACCGATGAACTCATCTTT.

This clone was observed a handful of times. The V call is TRDV1, the J call TRDJ1; TRDD3 matches at 11 bases. There are 17 residues in the CDR3. Germline V gene data show CDR1 as TSWWSYY and CDR2 as QGS. V gave up 2 bases and J gave up 8 bases; unmatched junction bases: 13. DNA of the CDR3: TGTGCTCTTGGGGAAGAATACTGGGGGATAACCAAGGGCAAACTCATCTTT. Amino acid sequence: CALGEEYWGITKGKLIF.

The V call is TRDV1, the J call TRDJ1; 9 nucleotides align to TRDD2. Losses at the gene ends were 6 bases for V and 7 bases for J; bases not matched to a gene: 48. The germline V gene has CDR1 TSWWSYY and CDR2 QGS. This CDR3 has 27 residues. This CDR3 reads CALGCLRPSYWLWGSPDATPIPIKLIF. For the CDR3, the DNA is TGTGCTCTTGGTTGCTTAAGGCCTTCCTACTGGTTGTGGGGCAGTCCCGATGCTACACCGATACCGATTAAACTCATCTTT.

This clone was seen more than once but under ten times. The chain links TRDV1 to TRDJ1, with D perhaps TRDD2 (6 bases). The CDR3 has 22 amino acids. V was clipped by 2 bases and J by 0 bases, with 31 bases between them. Looked up from germline, CDR1 is TSWWSYY and CDR2 is QGS. The CDR3 DNA sequence: TGTGCTCTTGGGGAATGTCGGCTCCTACGTGCTAATAAAATTCGGTACACCGATAAACTCATCTTT. Translated: CALGECRLLRANKIRYTDKLIF.

The chain couples TRDV1 to TRDJ1; 7 bases fit TRDD3. The CDR3 consists of 19 residues. CDR1 TSWWSYY and CDR2 QGS come from the germline V gene. With 4 bases clipped from V and 2 bases from J, the junction kept 19 bases outside the gene matches. This CDR3 reads CALGAFYGELGVPTDKLIF. The CDR3 region has the DNA TGTGCTCTTGGGGCATTCTACGGGGAGCTGGGGGTTCCTACCGATAAACTCATCTTT.

This clone was found a few times. The genes are TRDV1 and TRDJ1; 13 bases align to TRDD3. With V trimmed by 1 base and J by 0 bases, 23 bases remained unmatched. The CDR3 runs to 24 residues. From germline, CDR1 is TSWWSYY and CDR2 QGS. This chain's CDR3 is CALGEPRLTGTHWGIRGDTDKLIF. The CDR3 DNA follows: TGTGCTCTTGGGGAACCCCGACTTACAGGGACCCACTGGGGGATACGGGGGGACACCGATAAACTCATCTTT.

Notes on this clone: Just one base apart from a much larger clone, this may be a read error. The sample has other DNA sequences that encode this CDR3 too. The J gene is TRDJ1, the V gene TRDV2; D gene ambiguous. The CDR3 sequence is 18 residues long. The V gene lost 0 bases and the J gene lost 0 bases, with 19 bases spanning the gap. Germline CDR1 reads GEAIGNYY; CDR2 reads EKD. The CDR3 DNA sequence: TGTGCCTGTGACACCCGGACTAATCAGGGCACATACACCGATAAACTCATCTTT. This encodes CACDTRTNQGTYTDKLIF.

The chain combines TRDV3 with TRDJ1; 13 positions agree with TRDD3. Losses at the gene ends were 2 bases for V and 4 bases for J; bases not matched to a gene: 25. Germline V CDR1 and CDR2: TVYSNPD, GDNSRS (reference sequence). This CDR3 contains 21 residues. The CDR3 region is CAFPMGLTGGYEWDGDDKLIF. The CDR3, as DNA: TGTGCCTTTCCAATGGGTCTTACTGGGGGATACGAATGGGATGGGGACGATAAACTCATCTTT. Looking up the rest from reference TRDV3 and TRDJ1 gives the full variable domain: CDKVTQSSPDQTVASGSEVVLLCTYDTVYSNPDLFWYRIRPDYSFQFVFYGDNSRSEGADFTQGRFSVKHILTQKAFHLVISPVRTEDSATYYCAFPMGLTGGYEWDGDDKLIFGKGTRVTVEP.

This clone was seen more than once but under ten times. This rearrangement joins TRDV1 to TRDJ1, with 11 bases lining up with TRDD3. There are 20 residues in the CDR3. The J segment lost 1 base and the V segment lost 1 base, leaving 14 bases of the junction unmatched. The germline CDR1 and CDR2 sequences are TSWWSYY and QGS. DNA of the CDR3: TGTGCTCTTGGGGAACGACCTAATCCCGTACTGGGGGATATCACCGATAAACTCATCTTT. Its translation is CALGERPNPVLGDITDKLIF.

This clone has more than one count but fewer than ten. The rearrangement joins TRDV1 to TRDJ1; TRDD3 agrees at 11 bases. V lost 0 bases and J lost 0; bases outside the gene matches: 9. CDR1 TSWWSYY and CDR2 QGS come from the germline V gene. CDR3 size: 19 residues. CDR3 sequence reads: CALGELLGDTGGDTDKLIF. In DNA, the CDR3 is TGTGCTCTTGGGGAACTGCTGGGGGATACAGGGGGAGACACCGATAAACTCATCTTT.

Only a few counts were recorded for this clone. The chain couples TRDV1 to TRDJ1, with 10 nucleotides matching TRDD3. Germline CDR1 is TSWWSYY and CDR2 is QGS. The CDR3 spans 21 residues. V shed 4 bases and J 0 bases; nucleotides not matched to a gene: 20. The CDR3 spells CALGGHYMGDTGTVNTDKLIF. In DNA, the CDR3 is TGTGCTCTTGGGGGTCACTATATGGGGGATACAGGCACGGTCAACACCGATAAACTCATCTTT.

This clone was observed a few times. The chain couples TRDV1 to TRDJ1; D uncertain. V was shortened by 3 bases and J by 4 bases, with 6 bases between the two germline ends. The V gene's germline CDR1 is TSWWSYY and CDR2 QGS. The CDR3 totals 12 residues. DNA of the CDR3: TGTGCTCTTGGGGACCTCGGCGATAAACTCATCTTT. This translates into CALGDLGDKLIF.

The chain carries TRDV1 and TRDJ1, with a weak D call TRDD3 (6 bases). The CDR3 extends over 13 amino acids. Germline assignment: CDR1 TSWWSYY and CDR2 QGS. The ends were cut back, 5 bases at V and 5 bases at J, with 12 bases in the middle. The CDR3 nucleotides read TGTGCTCTTGGGTTGGGGGCGTCGGATAAACTCATCTTT. Its translation is CALGLGASDKLIF.

This clone has more than one count but fewer than ten. The rearrangement links TRDV1 to TRDJ1; TRDD3 aligns across 10 bases. V trimming: 9 bases; J trimming: 0 bases; junction bases outside the gene matches: 22. The CDR3 has 20 amino acids. Looked up from germline, CDR1 is TSWWSYY and CDR2 is QGS. The CDR3: CALHTSVGGIRRWDTDKLIF. The CDR3 DNA sequence: TGTGCTCTACATACCTCCGTTGGGGGGATACGGAGATGGGACACCGATAAACTCATCTTT.

This chain links TRDV1 with TRDJ1; D is tentatively TRDD2 or TRDD3 (5 bases each). V was clipped by 1 base and J by 4 bases, with 28 bases between them. There are 20 residues in the CDR3. The V gene's germline CDR1 is TSWWSYY and CDR2 QGS. The CDR3 region has the DNA TGTGCTCTTGGGGAACCGCCGGGACCTACTGCTGGCTGGGAGCTCGATAAACTCATCTTT. This sequence encodes CALGEPPGPTAGWELDKLIF.

This clone has just one count. This chain connects TRDV1 to TRDJ1; TRDD3 matches 10 bases. The CDR3 sequence is 21 residues long. J gave up 2 bases and V 2 bases, and 20 bases lay outside the gene matches. Germline values: CDR1 TSWWSYY, CDR2 QGS. In DNA, the CDR3 is TGTGCTCTTGGGGAATACCAAATACTTCCTACGCAACTGGGGGATACCGATAAACTCATCTTT. Its protein product is CALGEYQILPTQLGDTDKLIF.

This clone turned up a few times. The chain joins TRDV1 to TRDJ1; the match to TRDD3 covers 10 bases. The junction had 25 bases not matched to a gene; V was cut back by 6 bases and J by 0 bases. Germline V CDR1 and CDR2: TSWWSYY, QGS. This CDR3 comprises 22 residues. This CDR3 reads CALGILSGGGYGIKDDTDKLIF. In DNA, the CDR3 is TGTGCTCTTGGTATCCTGTCCGGGGGGGGATACGGAATAAAGGACGACACCGATAAACTCATCTTT.

The J gene is TRDJ1, the V gene TRDV1; TRDD3 agrees at 7 bases. The ends lost 0 bases at V and 1 base at J; junction bases unmatched: 17. CDR1 TSWWSYY and CDR2 QGS come from the germline V gene. The CDR3 totals 20 residues. The CDR3 DNA reads as TGTGCTCTTGGGGAACTTGGAAACCTACGTCTGGGGGCTTCCACCGATAAACTCATCTTT. Protein: CALGELGNLRLGASTDKLIF.

This clone was observed a handful of times. The chain employs TRDV1 and TRDJ1, with 8 bases fitting TRDD2. V trimming: 5 bases; J trimming: 8 bases; junction bases outside the gene matches: 22. Germline V gene sequence: CDR1 TSWWSYY, CDR2 QGS. The length of the CDR3 is 18 residues. The CDR3 region has the DNA TGTGCTCTTGGGCCTCAAGGGCTTCCTACGCCTTACTGGGTAAAACTCATCTTT. Amino acids: CALGPQGLPTPYWVKLIF.

This clone appeared many times. The chain couples TRDV2 to TRDJ1, with TRDD3 matching 10 bases. V shed 4 bases, J shed 0 bases, and the junction held 4 bases outside the gene matches. Germline loops: CDR1 GEAIGNYY, CDR2 EKD. CDR3 length: 15 residues. CDR3 sequence (DNA): TGTGCCTGTGATCCCTGGGGGATAAACACCGATAAACTCATCTTT. Translated, it gives CACDPWGINTDKLIF.